This T cell receptor (beta chain) is drawn from a study of OX40 agonist ivuxolimab in advanced cancers. Study in general: At around 83% male, the cohort had a mean age of 60 years, ranging from roughly 20 to 90.

Findings and caveats of the study: Also present in some nonresponders was a low level of normalized T-cell clonal expansion.

Germline CDR1 reads LNHDA; CDR2 reads SQIVND (reference sequence). V gave up 6 bases and J gave up 4 bases, with 15 bases separating them. The CDR3 runs to 14 residues. About this clone itself: The antigen is undetermined.

Sequenced by immunoSEQ multiplex PCR; TCRdb stores in-frame clones only, minus some. The sample has approximately 61,000 clones, around 90% seen once. Here the sequenced sample was CD4+ or CD8+ T cells sorted from blood, taken in a trial of the OX40 agonist ivuxolimab. The receptor's source is an adult with an advanced solid tumor such as melanoma, head and neck, liver or kidney cancer. This chain connects TRBV19 to TRBJ2-5; D is unresolved. The CDR3 coding sequence is TGTGCCAGTAGCCTGAACAACCGGAGAGAGACCCAGTACTTC. Its protein is CASSLNNRRETQYF.